The text below deals with one T cell receptor (beta chain). From germline, CDR1 is SEHNR and CDR2 FQNEAQ (reference sequence). The CDR3 runs 12 residues. V dropped 5 bases and J dropped 2 bases, with 7 bases sitting between them. The sample is drawn from a study of beta chain features in type 1 diabetes. The wider study: Researchers looked at around 100 million sorted cells across all samples.

What was sequenced were expressed TCRB transcripts, since all of the isolated RNA had been reverse transcribed. Profiled with immunoSEQ multiplex PCR; TCRdb holds only in-frame clones, not every one. Found here are 220,000 or so clones, over 65% of them singletons; the top ten hold around 0.05%. This chain links TRBV7-9 with TRBJ2-7; D is possibly TRBD2 (5 bases). The clonotype was recovered from a man between 25 and 39 years old in good health. What was sequenced was naive CD4+ T cells from blood. DNA of the CDR3: TGTGCCAGCAGCGCCGGGGCCTACGAGCAGTACTTC. This gives the protein CASSAGAYEQYF.